The 11 T cell receptor beta chains given below trace back to one sample, sequenced in a study of T cells in Graves' hyperthyroidism and ophthalmopathy. From RNA transcripts, TCR beta CDR3 regions were amplified. First-round RT-PCR targeting the TCR CDR3 was performed with the HTBI primer set. TCRdb recomputed calls from the multiplex PCR reads with MiXCR, one row per CDR3 protein. The sample shows around 400,000 distinct CDR3 sequences, roughly 15% of them seen only once. The sample consisted of blood. The receptors stem from a woman in her fifties or sixties with Graves' ophthalmopathy.

The chain joins TRBV4-2 to TRBJ2-7; D may be TRBD1 (5 bases). V lost 0 bases and J lost 9, with 9 bases in between. The CDR3 runs to 12 residues. Germline CDR1 is LGHNA and CDR2 is YNFKEQ. CDR3 loop: CASSQEGAGQYF. CDR3 nucleotide sequence: TGTGCCAGCAGCCAAGAAGGGGCAGGGCAGTACTTC.

J is TRBJ2-3 and V is TRBV5-1, with 10 positions matching TRBD1. V lost 3 bases and J lost 0; bases outside the gene matches: 4. The CDR3 is made up of 16 amino acids. Germline V gives CDR1 SGHRS, CDR2 YFSETQ. CDR3 amino acids: CASSSPGQGSTDTQYF. The CDR3, as DNA: TGCGCCAGCAGCTCTCCGGGACAGGGGAGCACAGATACGCAGTATTTT. The whole variable domain, filled in from reference TRBV5-1 and TRBJ2-3, reads KAGVTQTPRYLIKTRGQQVTLSCSPISGHRSVSWYQQTPGQGLQFLFEYFSETQRNKGNFPGRFSGRQFSNSRSEMNVSTLELGDSALYLCASSSPGQGSTDTQYFGPGTRLTVL.

The V and J genes are TRBV20-1 and TRBJ1-4; TRBD1 matches 8 bases. CDR1 is DFQATT, CDR2 SNEGSKA, per germline (reference sequence). With 6 bases clipped from V and 0 bases from J, the junction kept 3 bases outside the gene matches. The CDR3 runs 14 residues. In DNA form, the CDR3 reads TGCAGTGCCGGACAGGGAGCAACTAATGAAAAACTGTTTTTT. This gives the protein CSAGQGATNEKLFF.

The chain employs TRBV7-9 and TRBJ2-1; 8 positions match TRBD2. With V trimmed by 5 bases and J by 5 bases, 11 bases remained unmatched. Germline V CDR1 and CDR2: SEHNR, FQNEAQ (reference sequence). CDR3 length equals 16 residues. The CDR3, as DNA: TGTGCCAGCAGCCCTACCCCCGGGGGGGCCGACAATGAGCAGTTCTTC. Amino acids: CASSPTPGGADNEQFF.

V and J are TRBV25-1 and TRBJ2-7; TRBD2 aligns across 12 bases. The CDR3 totals 16 residues. V gave up 10 bases and J gave up 2 bases; unmatched junction bases: 12. Germline CDR1 MGHDK, CDR2 SYGVNS. The CDR3 spells CATNGASGRAPYEQYF. The DNA for the CDR3 is TGTGCCACCAATGGGGCTAGCGGGAGGGCCCCCTACGAGCAGTACTTC.

This clonotype was counted many times. The chain links TRBV27 to TRBJ2-1, with TRBD2 identical over 9 bases. With V trimmed by 6 bases and J by 2 bases, 2 bases remained unmatched. The CDR3 runs to 14 residues. Per germline, CDR1 MNHEY and CDR2 SMNVEV (reference sequence). The CDR3 sequence is CASSRLAAYNEQFF. Written as DNA, the CDR3 is TGTGCCAGCAGCAGACTAGCGGCCTACAATGAGCAGTTCTTC.

The chain uses TRBV7-9 and TRBJ1-1; weak D call: TRBD1 (5 bases). The CDR3 is 13 amino acids. V lost 2 bases, J lost 4 bases, and 8 bases lay in between. From germline, CDR1 is SEHNR and CDR2 FQNEAQ (reference sequence). This CDR3 reads CASSLQGRTEAFF. CDR3 in DNA: TGTGCCAGCAGCTTACAGGGTCGCACTGAAGCTTTCTTT.

There are many counts of this clonotype. The chain is built from TRBV28 and TRBJ2-1, with TRBD2 matching 16 bases. Germline V lookup: CDR1 MDHEN, CDR2 SYDVKM. This CDR3 comprises 14 residues. V was clipped by 8 bases and J by 8 bases; unmatched bases: 3. CDR3 DNA sequence: TGTGCCAGCGGGACTAGCGGGAGGGCCGATGAGCAGTTCTTC. Its protein product is CASGTSGRADEQFF.

This clonotype appeared many times. The rearrangement joins TRBV6-1 to TRBJ1-2; tentative D call: TRBD1 (5 bases). Trimming took off 10 bases at V and 9 bases at J, with 21 bases between the two ends. The CDR3 is 13 residues long. Germline-derived CDR1 and CDR2 are MNHNS and SASEGT. CDR3 in DNA: TGTGCCACCGCAGAAGACCCGGGACGGCGCTACACCTTC. Translating gives CATAEDPGRRYTF.

This clonotype came up a few times. The V and J genes are TRBV20-1 and TRBJ1-6; possibly TRBD1 for D (5 bases). The CDR3 is 16 residues long. From germline, CDR1 is DFQATT and CDR2 SNEGSKA (reference sequence). V dropped 3 bases and J dropped 7 bases, with 19 bases sitting between them. The CDR3 bases are TGCAGTGCTAGTAGTTCCGGGGGATCGGTGAATTCACCCCTCCACTTT. Translating it yields CSASSSGGSVNSPLHF.

This clonotype was seen at least ten times. V usage is TRBV6-1 and J usage is TRBJ2-1; 8 positions agree with TRBD2. V lost 0 bases and J lost 3; bases outside the gene matches: 4. The V gene's germline CDR1 is MNHNS and CDR2 SASEGT. This CDR3 region has 16 residues. CDR3 loop: CASSEARGRIYNEQFF. The CDR3 DNA follows: TGTGCCAGCAGTGAAGCGCGCGGGAGGATCTACAATGAGCAGTTCTTC.